The rows below give T cell receptor beta chains drawn from one sample of a study of blood T cell repertoires in COVID-19. Clones were sequenced by immunoSEQ multiplex PCR, and TCRdb holds only the in-frame ones, with some missing. The profile shows 140,000 to 150,000 clones, around 72% of them singletons. Specimen: peripheral blood. The receptors stem from a woman in her fifties or sixties with acute or convalescent COVID-19. CDR3s include the opening cysteine and the closing phenylalanine or tryptophan. A D gene is named only where the DNA matches it firmly. Part of the rows lack a size; the others show once, few, many or a class for expanded clones.

>TRBV6-6|-|TRBD2|TRBJ2-1
CASTPSAGANNEQFF
TGTGCCAGCACCCCGTCGGCGGGAGCCAACAATGAGCAGTTCTTC
>TRBV14|-|-|TRBJ2-7
CASSQDPYRDSYEQYF
TGTGCCAGCAGCCAAGACCCCTACAGGGACTCCTACGAGCAGTACTTC
>TRBV15|-|-|TRBJ2-6
CATSRAFPSGANVLTF
TGTGCCACCAGCAGAGCTTTCCCCTCTGGGGCCAACGTCCTGACTTTC
>TRBV29-1|-|-|TRBJ2-7
CSVAGRGKAYEQYF
TGCAGCGTCGCTGGGCGGGGTAAGGCCTACGAGCAGTACTTC
>TRBV5-4|-|-|TRBJ2-1
CASSFVTRGGEQFF
TGTGCCAGCAGCTTCGTGACTAGGGGAGGCGAGCAGTTCTTC
>TRBV5-1|-|TRBD2|TRBJ2-1
CASSPAGLDSYEQFF
TGCGCCAGCAGCCCCGCAGGACTAGACTCGTATGAGCAGTTCTTC
>TRBV2|-|-|TRBJ2-3
CASRERKSLGDTQYF
TGTGCCAGTAGAGAGCGGAAGTCCCTTGGGGATACGCAGTATTTT
>TRBV7-3|-|TRBD2|TRBJ2-5
CASSLGLAGLGETQYF
TGTGCCAGCAGCTTAGGACTAGCGGGATTGGGAGAGACCCAGTACTTC
>TRBV7-8|-|TRBD1|TRBJ1-2
CASSSTGQGYTF
TGTGCCAGCAGCTCGACAGGGCAAGGCTACACCTTC
>TRBV20-1|few|TRBD2|TRBJ2-7
CSASDQRASGRAYEQYF
TGCAGTGCTAGTGACCAAAGGGCTAGCGGGAGGGCCTACGAGCAGTACTTC
>TRBV18|-|TRBD1|TRBJ1-3
CASSPLQGVNTIYF
TGTGCCAGCTCACCACTGCAGGGGGTAAACACCATATATTTT
>TRBV9|once|-|TRBJ2-1
CASSVVGGKYNEQFF
TGTGCCAGCAGCGTAGTGGGCGGGAAGTACAATGAGCAGTTCTTC
>TRBV10-3|-|-|TRBJ2-7
CAISESGSSNEQYF
TGTGCCATCAGTGAGTCTGGTAGCAGCAATGAGCAGTACTTC
>TRBV4-1|once|TRBD1|TRBJ2-5
CASKRDRGPPQETQYF
TGCGCCAGCAAACGGGACAGGGGGCCCCCTCAAGAGACCCAGTACTTC
>TRBV19|-|-|TRBJ1-2
CASSTVGISYGYTF
TGTGCCAGTAGTACGGTCGGGATCTCATATGGCTACACCTTC
>TRBV10-2|few|TRBD1|TRBJ2-7
CASRGISGGDYGEQYF
TGCGCCAGCAGGGGGATTTCAGGGGGTGATTATGGCGAGCAGTACTTC
>TRBV5-4|-|TRBD1|TRBJ1-1
CASSLDRDREAFF
TGTGCCAGCAGCTTGGACCGGGACAGGGAAGCTTTCTTT
>TRBV15|few|-|TRBJ2-7
CATSRGLLTYEQYF
TGTGCCACCAGCAGAGGGCTTTTAACCTACGAGCAGTACTTC
>TRBV30|-|-|TRBJ2-7
CAWTRSSYEQYF
TGTGCCTGGACTAGGAGTTCCTACGAGCAGTACTTC
>TRBV27|-|-|TRBJ1-2
CASSSTLPPGGYGYTF
TGTGCCAGCAGTTCGACCCTGCCGCCCGGCGGCTATGGCTACACCTTC
>TRBV15|-|-|TRBJ2-3
CATSRVLAATDTQYF
TGTGCCACCAGCAGAGTATTAGCGGCCACAGATACGCAGTATTTT
>TRBV27|few|TRBD2|TRBJ2-1
CASSLPTTWTSINEQFF
TGTGCCAGCAGTTTACCAACCACCTGGACTAGCATCAATGAGCAGTTCTTC
>TRBV28|-|TRBD2|TRBJ2-1
CASSGLAGGEANEQFF
TGTGCCAGCAGTGGACTAGCGGGAGGGGAAGCCAATGAGCAGTTCTTC
>TRBV5-1|few|TRBD2|TRBJ2-7
CASSTSGASYEQYF
TGCGCCAGCAGCACTAGCGGGGCCTCCTACGAGCAGTACTTC
>TRBV5-4|-|TRBD2|TRBJ2-1
CASSRAGASAYNEQFF
TGTGCCAGCAGCCGAGCGGGAGCTTCGGCATACAATGAGCAGTTCTTC
>TRBV29-1|-|TRBD1|TRBJ1-2
CSVIGGDRGHYGYTF
TGCAGCGTTATAGGCGGGGACAGGGGGCACTATGGCTACACCTTC
>TRBV6-5|-|TRBD1|TRBJ1-4
CASSYGPGTGEKLFF
TGTGCCAGCAGTTACGGGCCCGGGACAGGGGAAAAACTGTTTTTT
>TRBV14|-|TRBD1|TRBJ2-1
CASSQLTGWEYNEQFF
TGTGCCAGCAGCCAATTGACAGGGTGGGAGTACAATGAGCAGTTCTTC
>TRBV5-4|-|TRBD2|TRBJ2-5
CASRAGTSEETQYF
TGTGCCAGCAGAGCTGGGACTAGCGAGGAGACCCAGTACTTC
>TRBV10-3|-|TRBD2|TRBJ2-5
CAISWSGRAKETQYF
TGTGCCATCAGTTGGAGCGGGAGGGCAAAAGAGACCCAGTACTTC
>TRBV7-3|-|-|TRBJ2-1
CASSLTGQDTEQFF
TGTGCCAGCAGCTTAACAGGTCAGGATACTGAGCAGTTCTTC
>TRBV27|-|-|TRBJ1-5
CASRTWGGNQPQHF
TGTGCCAGCCGCACGTGGGGCGGTAATCAGCCCCAGCATTTT
>TRBV4-1|once|TRBD2|TRBJ2-1
CASSQGVSGRSLYNEQFF
TGCGCCAGCAGCCAAGGGGTTAGCGGGAGGTCCCTCTACAATGAGCAGTTCTTC
>TRBV7-6|-|TRBD2|TRBJ2-7
CASSAIRGTRSYEQYF
TGTGCCAGCAGCGCTATCCGAGGGACTAGGAGCTACGAGCAGTACTTC
>TRBV29-1|-|-|TRBJ1-1
CSVDRAHTEAFF
TGCAGCGTTGACAGGGCTCACACTGAAGCTTTCTTT
>TRBV14|-|TRBD1|TRBJ1-3
CASSLTPRGDRRF
TGTGCCAGCAGCCTTACTCCTAGGGGGGACAGGCGGTTT
>TRBV19|-|TRBD2|TRBJ2-1
CASSAPRERGINEQFF
TGTGCCAGTAGTGCCCCTCGCGAGCGGGGGATCAATGAGCAGTTCTTC
>TRBV7-6|few|-|TRBJ2-1
CASSLFAGLQNEQFF
TGTGCCAGCAGCTTATTTGCGGGGCTTCAAAATGAGCAGTTCTTC
>TRBV3-1/TRBV3-2|-|TRBD1|TRBJ1-6
CASTRQGTVGNSPLHF
TGTGCCAGCACCCGACAGGGGACGGTAGGGAATTCACCCCTCCACTTT
>TRBV5-4|-|-|TRBJ1-3
CASSLGGLPGNTIYF
TGTGCCAGCAGCTTGGGGGGTCTGCCAGGGAACACCATATATTTT
>TRBV28|-|TRBD1|TRBJ1-1
CASSLSDRAGTEAFF
TGTGCCAGCAGTTTATCCGACAGGGCCGGCACTGAAGCTTTCTTT
>TRBV18|-|TRBD1|TRBJ1-6
CASLKGAQRSPLHF
TGTGCCAGCTTAAAGGGGGCCCAGAGGTCACCCCTCCACTTT
>TRBV19|-|-|TRBJ1-2
CASEGTRDYGYTF
TGTGCCAGTGAAGGGACACGAGACTATGGCTACACCTTC
>TRBV4-2|-|-|TRBJ1-2
CASSQDLGGAGYGYTF
TGTGCCAGCAGCCAAGATCTAGGGGGGGCCGGCTATGGCTACACCTTC
>TRBV9|-|TRBD1|TRBJ1-4
CASSVGPQGAREKLFF
TGTGCCAGCAGCGTAGGGCCCCAGGGGGCGAGAGAAAAACTGTTTTTT
>TRBV20-1|-|TRBD1|TRBJ2-7
CSASGRYRGLSEQYF
TGCAGTGCTAGTGGGCGGTACAGGGGGCTATCCGAGCAGTACTTC
>TRBV14|-|TRBD1|TRBJ1-1
CASSRTGGFMNTEAFF
TGTGCCAGCAGCCGGACAGGGGGTTTCATGAACACTGAAGCTTTCTTT
>TRBV3-1/TRBV3-2|-|-|TRBJ2-7
CASSRGNEQYF
TGTGCCAGCAGCCGGGGCAACGAGCAGTACTTC
>TRBV10-3|-|-|TRBJ2-3
CAIRGGVYTDTQYF
TGTGCCATCAGAGGCGGGGTCTATACAGATACGCAGTATTTT